This is a list of T cell receptor beta chains from one sample in a study of blood T cell repertoires in COVID-19. Profiled with immunoSEQ multiplex PCR; TCRdb holds only in-frame clones, not every one. In the table there are tens of thousands of clones, more than 90% of which are singletons. Sequenced sample: peripheral blood. The receptor set was obtained from a human donor in a cohort sampled during active COVID-19. Both conserved end residues are part of each CDR3. The order of the fields is D gene, J gene, clone size, V gene, CDR3 protein, CDR3 DNA. A D gene is named only where the DNA matches it firmly. The size entry is marked missing in some rows and otherwise reads once, few, many or a size class.

d_gene: -; j_gene: TRBJ1-1; abundance: -; v_gene: TRBV6-6; CDR3aa: CASSYPFWAPNTEAFF; CDR3nt: TGTGCCAGCAGTTACCCTTTCTGGGCTCCGAACACTGAAGCTTTCTTT
d_gene: TRBD1; j_gene: TRBJ2-2; abundance: -; v_gene: TRBV11-2; CDR3aa: CASSLESGTGVRGELFF; CDR3nt: TGTGCCAGCAGCTTAGAGTCCGGGACAGGGGTGCGAGGGGAGCTGTTTTTT
d_gene: TRBD1; j_gene: TRBJ1-1; abundance: once; v_gene: TRBV6-5; CDR3aa: CASSRDRERNTEAFF; CDR3nt: TGTGCCAGCAGTCGGGACAGGGAGAGGAACACTGAAGCTTTCTTT
d_gene: -; j_gene: TRBJ2-1; abundance: -; v_gene: TRBV27; CDR3aa: CASSLWSEKKITGEQFF; CDR3nt: TGTGCCAGCAGTTTATGGTCAGAAAAGAAAATAACGGGTGAGCAGTTCTTC
d_gene: TRBD2; j_gene: TRBJ2-3; abundance: once; v_gene: TRBV9; CDR3aa: CASSGVGLAGGTDTQYF; CDR3nt: TGTGCCAGCAGCGGCGTGGGACTAGCGGGGGGCACAGATACGCAGTATTTT
d_gene: -; j_gene: TRBJ2-1; abundance: -; v_gene: TRBV27; CDR3aa: CASSLALVNEQFF; CDR3nt: TGTGCCAGCAGTTTAGCGCTAGTCAATGAGCAGTTCTTC
d_gene: -; j_gene: TRBJ2-1; abundance: -; v_gene: TRBV19; CDR3aa: CASGGTLEQFF; CDR3nt: TGTGCCAGTGGAGGGACTCTTGAGCAGTTCTTC
d_gene: -; j_gene: TRBJ2-5; abundance: -; v_gene: TRBV19; CDR3aa: CASSNRPGHKETQYF; CDR3nt: TGTGCCAGTAGTAACCGTCCGGGACATAAAGAGACCCAGTACTTC
d_gene: -; j_gene: TRBJ2-1; abundance: -; v_gene: TRBV28; CDR3aa: CASSFIQAQYNEQFF; CDR3nt: TGTGCCAGCAGTTTCATCCAGGCCCAATACAATGAGCAGTTCTTC
d_gene: -; j_gene: TRBJ2-1; abundance: -; v_gene: TRBV4-1; CDR3aa: CASSQGFEGRKGEQFF; CDR3nt: TGCGCCAGCAGCCAAGGGTTCGAGGGGAGGAAGGGTGAGCAGTTCTTC
d_gene: TRBD2; j_gene: TRBJ2-3; abundance: -; v_gene: TRBV27; CDR3aa: CASSFRGRQRGYTDTQYF; CDR3nt: TGTGCCAGCAGTTTCAGGGGCCGCCAGCGGGGGTACACAGATACGCAGTATTTT
d_gene: -; j_gene: TRBJ2-1; abundance: -; v_gene: TRBV4-1; CDR3aa: CASSQGRGINEQFF; CDR3nt: TGCGCCAGCAGCCAGGGAAGGGGGATCAATGAGCAGTTCTTC
d_gene: -; j_gene: TRBJ1-4; abundance: -; v_gene: TRBV5-6; CDR3aa: CASSLPGQDEKLFF; CDR3nt: TGTGCCAGCAGCTTACCAGGCCAAGATGAAAAACTGTTTTTT
d_gene: -; j_gene: TRBJ2-7; abundance: -; v_gene: TRBV4-1; CDR3aa: CASSQAWRHPRYEQYF; CDR3nt: TGCGCCAGCAGCCAAGCGTGGAGGCACCCCCGCTACGAGCAGTACTTC
d_gene: TRBD1; j_gene: TRBJ1-4; abundance: -; v_gene: TRBV6-5; CDR3aa: CASGQGLNEKLFF; CDR3nt: TGTGCCAGCGGACAGGGCCTTAATGAAAAACTGTTTTTT
d_gene: -; j_gene: TRBJ2-5; abundance: -; v_gene: TRBV7-9; CDR3aa: CASSFKPGGTQYF; CDR3nt: TGTGCCAGCAGCTTCAAACCTGGAGGGACCCAGTACTTC
d_gene: TRBD1; j_gene: TRBJ2-6; abundance: -; v_gene: TRBV9; CDR3aa: CASSRSSGTVEPGANVLTF; CDR3nt: TGTGCCAGCAGCCGATCTTCCGGGACAGTGGAACCTGGGGCCAACGTCCTGACTTTC